This section outlines one TCR beta chain sequence together with its context. This clonotype appeared many times. Its binding antigen is unknown. Base qualities are not at hand, and no much larger clone is one base apart. V and J are truncated by 3 bases and 0 bases respectively, leaving an intervening sequence of 4 bases. CDR1 is given as DFQATT and CDR2 as SNEGSKA, both from the germline V gene (reference sequence). The CDR3 holds 12 amino acids from the cysteine to the phenylalanine. Only the CDR3 portion is preserved as DNA: 36 bases, with reading frame beginning at the first base. These data are taken from a study of CD8+CD57+ T cells in acquired aplastic anemia (dated by TCRdb to the late 2010s). Study-wide context: A mean of approximately 3 ug of DNA, ranging from roughly 0.2 to 27.4 ug, was extracted from sorted CD4+ and CD8+ cells. CD8+CD57+ expansion was defined as frequency above the mean frequency observed in healthy subjects.

Overall results and qualifications from the work: About 29 CD8+ CDR3 sequences were found to be shared between patients and controls, but these sequences appeared to be highly expressed in patients and within the immunodominant clones of the patients. CD8+ Simpson's diversity did not differ significantly between patients and healthy controls (P=0.060).

Expansion of CD8+CD57+ cells had been shown by flow cytometry in the patients chosen for sequencing. Every patient had severe acquired aplastic anemia, diagnosed using the International Study of Aplastic Anemia and Agranulocytosis and Camitta criteria. At the time blood was sampled, none of the patients had received any therapy. TCR repertoires of sorted CD4+ and CD8+ blood T cells from severe aplastic anemia patients and healthy subjects were deep-sequenced in the study. In the USA, patient enrollment took place under clinicaltrials.gov protocols 00001620, 01623167, 00001397, 00071045, 00081523 and 00961064. Ficoll-Paque density gradient centrifugation was used to isolate peripheral blood mononuclear cells. Before DNA extraction, CD4+ and CD8+ T cells were sorted with FACS or magnetic beads. Genomic DNA served as template for TCR beta VDJ combination and CDR3 sequence profiling. TCR repertoire sequencing was run on an Illumina HiSeq 2000. The published analysis was carried out like this. Repertoires were assessed using TRBV/TRBJ rearrangement plots, CDR3 size and DJ length profiles, and Simpson's diversity index. Whichever DNA sequence was most abundant in the deep sequencing data was defined as the immunodominant clone. CDR3 amino acid sequences were checked for sharing across subjects and were also compared against the VDJdb database and published repertoires. TCRdb applied fastp at Q25 and MiXCR to the public reads, then kept only in-frame beta chains. Every distinct CDR3 protein forms one entry, paired with its most common genes and DNA. The V and J calls shown here were made by TCRdb, not taken from the authors' results. The sample yields hundreds of thousands of distinct CDR3 sequences; roughly 34% were counted once. The ten largest make up approximately 0.82% of the sample.

The source is a human donor with aplastic anemia. The chain employs TRBV20-1 and TRBJ2-3, with the D gene uncertain. The sequenced material came from sorted CD4+, CD8+, or CD8+CD57+ T cells (not recorded which) from PBMCs. The nucleotides are TGCAGTGCTAGCGGGAGCACAGATACGCAGTATTTT. This translates into CSASGSTDTQYF.